This T cell receptor beta chain emerged from a study of blood T cell repertoires in COVID-19. Whole-study context: The United States, Italy and Spain supplied acute and convalescent COVID-19 samples.

Original handling: Scientists estimated how many nucleated cells there were by amplifying reference gene primers. The repertoire was sequenced with immunoSEQ multiplex PCR; TCRdb's copy has only in-frame clones and lacks some. V, J and clone size reflect that table, while D and trimming were determined from the DNA. This sample has some 200,000 clones; about 85% occur once, and the top ten carry around 9.5%. The V gene lost 1 base and the J gene lost 0 bases, with 7 bases spanning the gap. CDR1 and CDR2 (germline): LGHNA, YSLEER. The CDR3 sequence is 14 residues long. The clonotype comes from an elderly woman with acute or convalescent COVID-19. Sequencing used peripheral blood. The chain has TRBV4-3 and TRBJ2-7; D is uncertain. This CDR3 reads CASSQGANSYEQYF. CDR3 in DNA: TGCGCCAGCAGCCAAGGGGCGAACTCCTACGAGCAGTACTTC.